These 27 T cell receptor beta chains originate from one sample sequenced in a study of post-analysis software for immune sequencing data. TCR beta libraries were prepared from cDNA with unique molecular identifiers. TCRdb re-analysed the PCR reads in MiXCR, keeping a single row per CDR3 protein. The sample records 600,000 to 700,000 distinct CDR3 sequences, 55% to 70% being singletons. Their antigen targets remain unknown. Study-wide results and caveats: Relative to controls, patients had a few TRBV segments at higher frequency, with TRBV5-6, TRBV5-1 and TRBV20-1 among these.

Sequenced material: blood. These receptors came from a girl aged 2 to 10 with multiple sclerosis.

This clonotype came up a few times. J is TRBJ2-3 and V is TRBV11-2; no reliable D call. Germline CDR1 SGHAT, CDR2 FQNNGV. Trimming removed 5 bases from V and 6 bases from J, with 9 bases in between. The CDR3 consists of 12 residues. The CDR3 region is CASSIPRDTQYF. The DNA of the CDR3 is TGTGCCAGCAGCATCCCAAGGGATACGCAGTATTTT.

This chain connects TRBV7-2 to TRBJ1-2; unclear D gene. V was trimmed by 2 bases and J by 6 bases, leaving 10 bases between them. In germline, CDR1 is SGHTA, CDR2 FQGNSA. The CDR3 runs 13 residues. CDR3 nucleotides: TGTGCCAGCAGCTTAAGGCCAGATGATGGCTACACCTTC. Translating gives CASSLRPDDGYTF.

The chain combines TRBV19 with TRBJ2-1, with 11 bases matching TRBD2. Looked up from germline, CDR1 is LNHDA and CDR2 is SQIVND (reference sequence). V lost 3 bases, J lost 10 bases, and 8 bases stayed unmatched. This CDR3 region has 15 residues. DNA for the CDR3: TGTGCCAGTAGTATCCTAGCGGGGGGCCTGGGGGAGCAGTTCTTC. Amino acids: CASSILAGGLGEQFF.

This clonotype was found a few times. The rearrangement uses TRBV29-1 and TRBJ2-1; 10 positions match TRBD1. CDR1 SQVTM and CDR2 ANQGSEA come from the germline V gene. Trimming at V came to 7 bases and at J to 7 bases, leaving 10 bases not matched to a gene. The CDR3 has 14 residues. CDR3 nucleotides: TGCAGCGGGGGGACAGGGGACCGTCCTAATGAGCAGTTCTTC. Encoded protein: CSGGTGDRPNEQFF.

The chain recombines TRBV7-2 with TRBJ2-3; 10 positions agree with TRBD2. The length of the CDR3 is 16 residues. J was trimmed by 11 bases and V by 2 bases; bases with no gene match: 13. CDR1 is SGHTA, CDR2 FQGNSA, per germline. CDR3: CASSLSPASGGARQYF. CDR3 nucleotide sequence: TGTGCCAGCAGCTTATCTCCGGCGAGCGGGGGGGCGAGGCAGTATTTT.

This chain links TRBV12-3 or TRBV12-4 with TRBJ1-2; D unresolved. Trimming shortened V by 6 bases and J by 9 bases, and 20 bases separated the two germline ends. The CDR3 covers 14 residues. The CDR3 DNA reads TGTGCCAGCAGGTGGGGTCAGGCCCCTGGGAGCTACACCTTC. Amino acid sequence: CASRWGQAPGSYTF.

This chain joins TRBV7-9 and TRBJ1-4; D is perhaps TRBD1 (6 bases). The V gene's germline CDR1 is SEHNR and CDR2 FQNEAQ (reference sequence). V was shortened by 5 bases and J by 4 bases, with 11 bases between the two germline ends. The CDR3 has 14 amino acids. The CDR3 nucleotides are TGTGCCAGCAGCCCCCAGGGGCGTAATGAAAAACTGTTTTTT. Translated: CASSPQGRNEKLFF.

The table lists this clonotype with a few counts. This sequence joins TRBV20-1 and TRBJ2-4; a weak D match, TRBD2 (5 bases). CDR1 and CDR2 from the germline V gene are DFQATT and SNEGSKA (reference sequence). CDR3 size: 16 residues. Trimming removed 4 bases at V and 0 bases at J, with 16 bases between. CDR3 residues: CSAKVPSLTAKNIQYF. The DNA of the CDR3 is TGCAGTGCTAAAGTCCCTAGCCTCACAGCCAAAAACATTCAGTACTTC.

This clonotype has more than one count but fewer than ten. CDR3 region: CSARRTSGGASSYNEQFF. The CDR3 DNA reads as TGCAGTGCTAGACGTACTAGCGGGGGGGCGAGCTCCTACAATGAGCAGTTCTTC. This chain joins TRBV20-1 and TRBJ2-1; TRBD2 aligns across 13 bases. V was pared by 2 bases and J by 0 bases, with 7 bases of the junction left unmatched. Germline lookup yields CDR1 DFQATT and CDR2 SNEGSKA (reference sequence). The CDR3 has 18 amino acids.

This chain joins TRBV10-2 and TRBJ2-3; D is perhaps TRBD2 (7 bases). The germline V gene encodes CDR1 WSHSY and CDR2 SAAADI. This CDR3 is 15 amino acids long. V gave up 3 bases and J gave up 5 bases, with 15 bases separating them. CDR3 protein: CASSDYGGAVDTQYF. The CDR3 nucleotides are TGCGCCAGCAGTGATTATGGGGGGGCCGTAGATACGCAGTATTTT.

Worth noting for this clonotype: The germline gene is not matched at one end of the junction; a read error may be the cause. The chain combines TRBV6-4 with TRBJ2-1, with a tentative D call TRBD2 (6 bases). The CDR3 spans 13 residues. Germline CDR1 reads MRHNA; CDR2 reads SNTAGT. CDR3 protein: CASSRDFNNGQFF. The CDR3 nucleotides read TGTGCCAGCAGCCGGGACTTTAACAATGGGCAGTTCTTC.

This clonotype came up a few times. The chain has TRBV20-1 and TRBJ2-7; 13 nucleotides align to TRBD2. Gene TRBJ2-5 matches the end of the DNA better, so the J call may be wrong. The CDR3 has 16 residues. CDR1 and CDR2 from the germline V gene are DFQATT and SNEGSKA (reference sequence). The CDR3 region is CSAQEGLAGPRGTQYF. The CDR3 region has the DNA TGCAGTGCTCAGGAGGGACTAGCGGGGCCTCGAGGGACCCAGTACTTC.

The rearrangement uses TRBV7-2 and TRBJ1-1, with D perhaps TRBD1 (5 bases). Germline assignment: CDR1 SGHTA and CDR2 FQGNSA. V was pared by 5 bases and J by 8 bases, with 18 bases between. This CDR3 is 14 amino acids long. The chain's CDR3 is CASSLGVFRVEAFF. The CDR3 DNA follows: TGTGCCAGCAGCCTTGGGGTGTTCAGGGTGGAAGCTTTCTTT.

The V call is TRBV20-1, the J call TRBJ2-3; no definite D call. The CDR3 has 15 residues. Per germline, CDR1 DFQATT and CDR2 SNEGSKA (reference sequence). V lost 0 bases, J lost 4 bases, and 14 bases lay in between. CDR3 in amino acids: CSARDPGLRADTQYF. CDR3 DNA sequence: TGCAGTGCTAGAGATCCTGGTTTAAGAGCAGATACGCAGTATTTT.

J is TRBJ2-3 and V is TRBV20-1; D remains unclear. The CDR3 extends over 13 amino acids. Germline CDR1 and CDR2: DFQATT and SNEGSKA (reference sequence). CDR3 amino acids: CSVMWAGTDTQYF. The CDR3 region has the DNA TGCAGCGTAATGTGGGCAGGCACAGATACGCAGTATTTT.

The chain employs TRBV9 and TRBJ2-1; D assignment may be TRBD1 or TRBD2 (6 bases each). The CDR3 spans 14 residues. V was pared by 4 bases and J by 7 bases, with 15 bases between. Germline CDR1 reads SGDLS; CDR2 reads YYNGEE. CDR3 protein: CASSRDLGANEQFF. Written as DNA, the CDR3 is TGTGCCAGCAGCCGGGACTTGGGGGCAAATGAGCAGTTCTTC. The complete variable domain, with remaining parts taken from reference TRBV9 and TRBJ2-1, reads DSGVTQTPKHLITATGQRVTLRCSPRSGDLSVYWYQQSLDQGLQFLIQYYNGEERAKGNILERFSAQQFPDLHSELNLSSLELGDSALYFCASSRDLGANEQFFGPGTRLTVL.

The V gene is TRBV25-1, the J gene TRBJ2-7; no reliable D call. Germline CDR1 reads MGHDK; CDR2 reads SYGVNS. Trimming cost V 8 bases and J 5 bases, with 7 bases left between them. This CDR3 spans 10 amino acids. This CDR3 reads CASHTNEQYF. CDR3 in DNA: TGTGCCAGCCATACAAACGAGCAGTACTTC.

This clonotype occurred a few times. The V call is TRBV20-1, the J call TRBJ1-1; a possible D gene is TRBD1 (5 bases). Trimming pared 3 bases from V and 3 bases from J, leaving 11 bases between. Germline CDR1 and CDR2: DFQATT and SNEGSKA (reference sequence). CDR3 length: 13 amino acids. The CDR3 DNA sequence: TGCAGTGCTAGCCTTCTGGGGGACACTGAAGCTTTCTTT. This gives the protein CSASLLGDTEAFF.

This clonotype was seen more than once but under ten times. V is TRBV3-1 and J is TRBJ2-1; no clear D gene. The germline gives CDR1 LGHDT, CDR2 YNNKEL (reference sequence). The CDR3 sequence is 16 residues long. V lost 0 bases, J lost 2 bases, and 11 bases lay in between. The CDR3 sequence: CASSQDGHYPYNEQFF. Written as DNA, the CDR3 is TGTGCCAGCAGCCAAGATGGCCACTACCCCTACAATGAGCAGTTCTTC.

The chain is built from TRBV7-9 and TRBJ2-2, with D perhaps matching TRBD2 (6 bases). V was trimmed by 4 bases and J by 5 bases, leaving 17 bases between them. Germline CDR1 and CDR2: SEHNR and FQNEAQ (reference sequence). This CDR3 has 16 amino acids. CDR3 nucleotides: TGTGCCAGCAGCTCCACCGAGCTGGGGGGTACCGGGGAGCTGTTTTTT. It encodes CASSSTELGGTGELFF.

V usage is TRBV29-1 and J usage is TRBJ1-1; D is possibly TRBD1 (5 bases). Trimming took off 5 bases at V and 0 bases at J, with 16 bases between the two ends. Per germline, CDR1 SQVTM and CDR2 ANQGSEA. The length of the CDR3 is 15 residues. The CDR3 spells CSVRDRLILNTEAFF. As DNA, the CDR3 is TGCAGCGTTCGCGACAGACTGATTTTGAACACTGAAGCTTTCTTT.

The rearrangement links TRBV6-2 or TRBV6-3 to TRBJ1-5; D is unresolved. Germline V gives CDR1 MNHEY, CDR2 SVGEGT. Trimming took 7 bases from V and 2 from J, leaving 18 bases between them. CDR3 size: 16 residues. CDR3 in amino acids: CASTLTNPAGNQPQHF. CDR3 DNA: TGTGCCAGCACCCTGACAAACCCGGCGGGCAATCAGCCCCAGCATTTT.

This clonotype was counted between two and nine times. The J gene is TRBJ2-1, the V gene TRBV10-3, with D perhaps TRBD1 (5 bases). In germline, CDR1 is ENHRY, CDR2 SYGVKD. CDR3 size: 14 residues. Deletions cut 4 bases from V and 4 bases from J, with 11 bases between. The CDR3 here is CAISAAGPYNEQFF. CDR3 bases: TGTGCCATCAGTGCGGCAGGGCCGTACAATGAGCAGTTCTTC.

The chain links TRBV29-1 to TRBJ2-7, with D uncertain. Germline V gene data show CDR1 as SQVTM and CDR2 as ANQGSEA. V was trimmed by 4 bases and J by 0 bases, leaving 13 bases between them. The CDR3 runs to 14 residues. CDR3 in amino acids: CSVVPDPLSYEQYF. The CDR3 DNA is TGCAGCGTTGTGCCAGACCCCCTCTCCTACGAGCAGTACTTC.

V gene TRBV10-2 combines with J gene TRBJ2-7, with D tentatively TRBD1 (7 bases). Matching the DNA end better, TRBJ2-5 makes the J call doubtful. Germline V gives CDR1 WSHSY, CDR2 SAAADI. The CDR3 runs to 13 residues. In DNA form, the CDR3 reads TGCGCCAGCGGGCAGGGGGGTAAAGAGACCCAGTACTTC. Protein product: CASGQGGKETQYF.

The chain employs TRBV29-1 and TRBJ2-1; D may be TRBD1 (5 bases). The length of the CDR3 is 15 residues. CDR1 SQVTM and CDR2 ANQGSEA come from the germline V gene. V lost 2 bases and J 1 base, leaving 12 bases between the germline ends. Written as DNA, the CDR3 is TGCAGCGTTGAATGGCAGGGTAGTTCCTACAATGAGCAGTTCTTC. Its translation is CSVEWQGSSYNEQFF.

The genes are TRBV5-1 and TRBJ2-1; D call uncertain. CDR1 and CDR2 (germline): SGHRS, YFSETQ. Trimming left V 0 bases short and J 6 bases short, with 13 bases between. This CDR3 has 15 amino acids. The DNA for the CDR3 is TGCGCCAGCAGCTTGGTGACGGAACTGGCCAATGAGCAGTTCTTC. It specifies CASSLVTELANEQFF.